The clone carrying this T cell receptor (beta chain) was seen ten or more times. V gave up 10 bases and J gave up 6 bases, with 14 bases separating them. This CDR3 is 12 amino acids long. The germline V gene has CDR1 SGHTA and CDR2 FQGNSA. These data come from a study of T cells after yellow fever vaccination. UMIs and a universal primer site were added when TCR cDNA was made by 5'RACE template switching. Via MiXCR, TCRdb re-called the 5' RACE reads, giving one row per CDR3 protein. This sample has a few hundred thousand distinct CDR3 sequences, with around 7% found just once. The source material was PBMCs, sampled roughly 46 days after the first yellow fever vaccination. The sequence derives from a man aged 18 to 30 who received the YFV17D yellow fever vaccine. This rearrangement joins TRBV7-2 to TRBJ2-3; tentatively, D is TRBD2 (7 bases). The CDR3 loop is CATHGGRDTQYF. For the CDR3, the DNA is TGTGCCACTCACGGGGGGCGGGATACGCAGTATTTT.